A single sample gave rise to the 10 T cell receptor beta chains below, sequenced in a study of T cell repertoires in cytomegalovirus infection (dated by TCRdb to about 2019). Sequencing relied on an Illumina HiSeq 1500. Clones were called with MiXCR by TCRdb after fastp trimmed the public reads at Q25, and only in-frame beta chains were retained. Each record represents a unique CDR3 protein, reported with the most common genes and DNA among its rows. This sample is represented by 570,000 or so distinct CDR3 sequences; 40% of them were singletons. The ten largest clones add up to around 48% of the sample. The treatment or condition label for this specimen denotes: in vitro stimulation with specific CMV peptide epitopes to enrich CMV-specific T cells. These receptors have no known antigen. This material consisted of cultured PBMCs, taken from culture after CMV antigen stimulation. The source of these receptors is a human donor in good health (CMV status not recorded). Some clones in this sample may be carry-over from other donors' samples.

The chain's CDR3 is CASSRAEGVTFF. The CDR3 DNA follows: TGTGCCAGCTCACGGGCGGAGGGGGTGACTTTCTTT. The chain is built from TRBV18 and TRBJ1-1; TRBD1 might be the D (6 bases). V lost 4 bases and J 12 bases, leaving 15 bases between the germline ends. CDR3 length: 12 residues. The germline V gene encodes CDR1 KGHSH and CDR2 LQKENI.

V is TRBV5-1 and J is TRBJ1-1; D remains ambiguous. Germline V CDR1 and CDR2: SGHRS, YFSETQ. Trimming pared 7 bases from V and 0 bases from J, leaving 13 bases between. The length of the CDR3 is 14 residues. The CDR3 sequence is CASGSNSMNTEAFF. The DNA of the CDR3 is TGCGCCAGCGGCTCAAATTCAATGAACACTGAAGCTTTCTTT.

The rearrangement joins TRBV6-2 or TRBV6-3 to TRBJ2-7, with 8 bases lining up with TRBD2. CDR1 MNHEY and CDR2 SVGEGT come from the germline V gene. The CDR3 contains 14 residues. The trim removed 8 bases at V and 6 bases at J, leaving 12 bases unmatched. CDR3 sequence: CASSTGSGSREQYF. The CDR3 coding sequence is TGTGCCAGCTCAACGGGGAGCGGGAGTCGCGAGCAGTACTTC.

V gene TRBV5-1 combines with J gene TRBJ1-4; no clear D. CDR3 size: 14 residues. Deletions cut 0 bases from V and 7 bases from J, with 10 bases between. Germline assignment: CDR1 SGHRS and CDR2 YFSETQ. The CDR3 DNA sequence: TGCGCCAGCAGCTTGGCTCCAGCAGGTGAAAAACTGTTTTTT. Translated: CASSLAPAGEKLFF.

The chain has TRBV7-2 and TRBJ2-5; no clear D gene. V was clipped by 2 bases and J by 0 bases, with 7 bases between them. Germline V gene lookup returns CDR1 SGHTA and CDR2 FQGNSA. The CDR3 loop spans 14 amino acids. The DNA for the CDR3 is TGTGCCAGCAGCTTAATCGCCGACCAAGAGACCCAGTACTTC. It translates to CASSLIADQETQYF.

The genes are TRBV6-1 and TRBJ2-2; the match to TRBD1 covers 7 bases. CDR1 and CDR2 (germline): MNHNS, SASEGT. V gave up 5 bases and J gave up 1 base; unmatched junction bases: 4. This CDR3 is built from 15 residues. CDR3 nucleotides: TGTGCCAGCAGTTCAAGGGGGCGGAACACCGGGGAGCTGTTTTTT. Translating gives CASSSRGRNTGELFF.

The chain is built from TRBV7-1 and TRBJ2-2; D ambiguous. TRBV7-1 is placed among ORFs of uncertain function. The CDR3 loop spans 17 amino acids. V was cut by 11 bases and J by 0 bases, with 22 bases left in between. CDR3 coding DNA: TGTGCCGCCTTATGGGCTGCCGGACCGTCGAACACCGGGGAGCTGTTTTTT. This gives the protein CAALWAAGPSNTGELFF.

The CDR3 loop reads CASSWGVSYEQYF. The CDR3 coding sequence is TGTGCCAGCAGCTGGGGGGTTTCCTACGAGCAGTACTTC. This chain joins TRBV7-8 and TRBJ2-7; D may be TRBD2 (6 bases). This CDR3 spans 13 amino acids. Trimming left V 4 bases short and J 1 base short, with 8 bases between. CDR1 and CDR2 (germline): SGHVS, FQNEAQ.

The V call is TRBV18, the J call TRBJ2-2, with D possibly being TRBD1 (5 bases). This CDR3 has 16 residues. Trimming shortened V by 2 bases and J by 4 bases, and 14 bases separated the two germline ends. Germline V gene sequence: CDR1 KGHSH, CDR2 LQKENI. This chain's CDR3 is CASSPGAERSTGELFF. CDR3 nucleotides: TGTGCCAGCTCACCAGGGGCAGAGAGGTCCACCGGGGAGCTGTTTTTT.

This chain connects TRBV10-3 to TRBJ2-3, with 7 positions matching TRBD2. Germline CDR1 is ENHRY and CDR2 is SYGVKD. The CDR3 contains 15 residues. The V and J ends lost 4 bases and 3 bases, in that order; junction bases with no gene match: 7. The CDR3 sequence is CAISGEAGLTDTQYF. The CDR3 coding sequence is TGTGCCATCAGTGGCGAAGCGGGATTAACAGATACGCAGTATTTT.